The 7 T cell receptor beta chains below were found in one sample sequenced in a study of cytomegalovirus exposure and HLA in healthy donors. Primers for the PCR totalled 60 Vbeta and 13 Jbeta. Sequenced by immunoSEQ multiplex PCR; TCRdb stores in-frame clones only, minus some. The sample has 80,000 or so clones, less than 80% seen once; the top ten hold more than 7%. The specimen sequenced was PBMCs. The receptors shown here come from a middle-aged woman in good health and CMV-seronegative.

The V call is TRBV27, the J call TRBJ2-5; 9 bases agree with TRBD2. The CDR3 extends over 16 amino acids. The germline V gene encodes CDR1 MNHEY and CDR2 SMNVEV (reference sequence). J lost 5 bases, V lost 7 bases, and 14 bases had no gene match. Here the CDR3 DNA reads TGTGCCAGCACCCCTTTGGGCGGGAGGGTTGGGGAGACCCAGTACTTC. It translates to CASTPLGGRVGETQYF.

In its sample, this clone was seen many times. The gene calls are TRBV4-3 and TRBJ2-1, with D perhaps matching TRBD1 (5 bases). V was cut by 4 bases and J by 4 bases, with 17 bases left in between. The germline V gene has CDR1 LGHNA and CDR2 YSLEER. The CDR3 has 16 residues. CDR3 sequence: CASSRQLQGNYNEQFF. The CDR3 nucleotides are TGCGCCAGCAGCCGACAACTTCAGGGAAATTACAATGAGCAGTTCTTC.

This clone has only one observation. The CDR3 DNA reads as TGTGCCAGTAGTCACCCGTATGTAGCGGGAGCCCTCATGTCCACCGGGGAGCTGTTTTTT. This gives the protein CASSHPYVAGALMSTGELFF. This chain joins TRBV19 and TRBJ2-2; TRBD2 matches 9 bases. CDR1 LNHDA and CDR2 SQIVND come from the germline V gene (reference sequence). After removal of 5 bases from V and 4 bases from J, the junction contained 20 bases not matched to a gene. The length of the CDR3 is 20 residues.

The chain recombines TRBV15 with TRBJ1-2; TRBD1 is a possible D gene (5 bases). CDR1 is LNHNV, CDR2 YYDKDF, per germline (reference sequence). Between the trimmed V and J ends, which lost 0 bases and 3 bases, there was a span of 11 bases. This CDR3 region has 15 residues. The CDR3 coding sequence is TGTGCCACCAGCAGAGACCCCAGGGTTGACTATGGCTACACCTTC. It specifies CATSRDPRVDYGYTF.

V is TRBV4-1 and J is TRBJ1-1; TRBD1 matches 8 bases. J gave up 1 base and V 0 bases, and 7 bases lay outside the gene matches. The length of the CDR3 is 17 residues. Germline V gene sequence: CDR1 MGHRA, CDR2 YSYEKL. This CDR3 reads CASSQDGTGRGNTEAFF. In DNA, the CDR3 is TGCGCCAGCAGCCAAGACGGGACAGGCCGGGGGAACACTGAAGCTTTCTTT.

This chain links TRBV6-4 with TRBJ2-6; TRBD2 matches 9 bases. The length of the CDR3 is 19 residues. CDR1 MRHNA and CDR2 SNTAGT come from the germline V gene. V shed 6 bases, J shed 0 bases, and the junction held 12 bases outside the gene matches. The CDR3 here is CASSDSPLAGLSGANVLTF. The CDR3, as DNA: TGTGCCAGCAGCGATAGTCCACTAGCGGGCCTCTCTGGGGCCAACGTCCTGACTTTC.

The sample holds a few counts of this clone. V is TRBV18 and J is TRBJ1-2; 7 bases map to TRBD1. In germline, CDR1 is KGHSH, CDR2 LQKENI. V gave up 1 base and J gave up 4 bases; unmatched junction bases: 6. This CDR3 has 15 residues. The CDR3 spells CASSPLSGQAYGYTF. CDR3 DNA sequence: TGTGCCAGCTCACCACTTTCCGGACAGGCCTATGGCTACACCTTC.